This TCR beta chain is drawn from a study of blood T cell repertoires in COVID-19. Germline CDR1 reads LNHDA; CDR2 reads SQIVND (reference sequence). This CDR3 is 13 amino acids long. V dropped 3 bases and J dropped 3 bases, with 9 bases sitting between them. The repertoire was sequenced with immunoSEQ multiplex PCR; TCRdb's copy has only in-frame clones and lacks some. The sample consists of about 220,000 clones, 90% of them appearing once. V usage is TRBV19 and J usage is TRBJ2-7, with D unclear. This TCR was sampled from a young man who had been exposed to COVID-19. Sequencing used PBMCs or T cells enriched from blood (not recorded which). This CDR3 is CASSIQVHYEQYF. The CDR3 nucleotides read TGTGCCAGTAGTATTCAGGTCCACTACGAGCAGTACTTC.